The rows below give T cell receptor beta chains drawn from one sample of a study of blood T cells in healthy people across ages. TCRdb ran MiXCR on the 5' RACE reads and lists one entry per CDR3 protein. The sample includes about 1.8 million distinct CDR3 sequences, around 48% of them seen just once. Specimen: blood. The receptors originated from a woman in her thirties or forties in good health. The CDR3 runs from the conserved cysteine through the conserved F or W. A D gene is named only where the DNA matches it firmly. For some rows the clone size is stated as once, few or many, or as a class when expanded; others skip it.

DNA,CDR3,J,size,D,V
TGTGCCAGCAGCTATCAGAGGAGCTCCTACGAGCAGTACTTC,CASSYQRSSYEQYF,TRBJ2-7,.,.,TRBV7-9
TGTGCCAGCCATCGGCAGGGGGTTGAGTACGAGCAGTACTTC,CASHRQGVEYEQYF,TRBJ2-7,once,TRBD1,TRBV6-6
TGTGCCACCAGCAGGTCCTTTACAGGGAGGGGAATCACTGAAGCTTTCTTT,CATSRSFTGRGITEAFF,TRBJ1-1,.,.,TRBV15
TGTGCCAGCAGTGACGGGACTAGCGGGGGGCCTCCTCGATGGGATACGCAGTATTTT,CASSDGTSGGPPRWDTQYF,TRBJ2-3,.,TRBD2,TRBV6-1
TGCAGTGCTCCGGGACTAGCGGGGGCCCGACCTAATGAGCAGTTCTTC,CSAPGLAGARPNEQFF,TRBJ2-1,.,TRBD2,TRBV20-1
TGCGCCAGCAGCTTGGACTCGGTACAGGCCTACGAGCAGTACTTC,CASSLDSVQAYEQYF,TRBJ2-7,.,.,TRBV5-1
TGCGCCAGCACGCCTAGCTCGGTGTACGAGCAGTACTTC,CASTPSSVYEQYF,TRBJ2-7,few,.,TRBV5-1
TGTGCCAGCAGTTTATACAGGGCCTCCTACGAGCAGTACTTC,CASSLYRASYEQYF,TRBJ2-7,.,.,TRBV12-3/TRBV12-4
TGTGCCAGCAGCGCCGGGACTAGCGGGGGGCAAAGCTCCTACAATGAGCAGTTCTTC,CASSAGTSGGQSSYNEQFF,TRBJ2-1,.,TRBD2,TRBV9
TGCAGTGCAGATAGGGACAGGGGGAACTATGGCTACACCTTC,CSADRDRGNYGYTF,TRBJ1-2,.,TRBD1,TRBV20-1
TGTGCCAGCAGTCCCCCCGGTCCGGGACAGAAAAACATTCAGTACTTC,CASSPPGPGQKNIQYF,TRBJ2-4,.,TRBD1,TRBV28
TGTGCCAGCAGCTTGGCGGGGGCCAGCTCTGGGGCCAACGTCCTGACTTTC,CASSLAGASSGANVLTF,TRBJ2-6,few,.,TRBV7-2
TGTGCCAGCAGTGATCTCAGAGTAGGCCAAGAGACCCAGTACTTC,CASSDLRVGQETQYF,TRBJ2-5,few,.,TRBV28
TGTGCCAGCAGTTACTCGATCTCTACCGGGTCGCCCCAGCATTTT,CASSYSISTGSPQHF,TRBJ1-5,.,.,TRBV6-5
TGTGCCAGCAGCTCCGGGCCTTACAGGGGCTCCTATAATTCACCCCTCCACTTT,CASSSGPYRGSYNSPLHF,TRBJ1-6,.,TRBD1,TRBV7-2
TGTGCCAGCAGCAGTGCTCAGGGGCGCCCTCACAATGAGCAGTACTTC,CASSSAQGRPHNEQYF,TRBJ2-5,few,.,TRBV7-6
TGCAGCGGGGGGGGGAGAGATACGCAGTATTTT,CSGGGRDTQYF,TRBJ2-3,few,TRBD2,TRBV29-1
TGCAGCGCCGGGGGGACTCTAACAGATACGCAGTATTTT,CSAGGTLTDTQYF,TRBJ2-3,.,TRBD2,TRBV29-1
TGCGCCAGCAGCAGTGGGACGGTAAACATTCAGTACTTC,CASSSGTVNIQYF,TRBJ2-4,.,.,TRBV5-1
TGTGCCAGCTCACCAGGGACTAGCGGGAGAGTGAGCACAGATACGCAGTATTTT,CASSPGTSGRVSTDTQYF,TRBJ2-3,.,TRBD2,TRBV18
TGTGCCAGCAGTCGTTCCTCCGGGACACTCTTTTTGCAGTACTTC,CASSRSSGTLFLQYF,TRBJ2-7,.,.,TRBV28
TGTGCCAGCACCCGCGGGGGGGCCTCAGATACGCAGTATTTT,CASTRGGASDTQYF,TRBJ2-3,.,TRBD2,TRBV11-2